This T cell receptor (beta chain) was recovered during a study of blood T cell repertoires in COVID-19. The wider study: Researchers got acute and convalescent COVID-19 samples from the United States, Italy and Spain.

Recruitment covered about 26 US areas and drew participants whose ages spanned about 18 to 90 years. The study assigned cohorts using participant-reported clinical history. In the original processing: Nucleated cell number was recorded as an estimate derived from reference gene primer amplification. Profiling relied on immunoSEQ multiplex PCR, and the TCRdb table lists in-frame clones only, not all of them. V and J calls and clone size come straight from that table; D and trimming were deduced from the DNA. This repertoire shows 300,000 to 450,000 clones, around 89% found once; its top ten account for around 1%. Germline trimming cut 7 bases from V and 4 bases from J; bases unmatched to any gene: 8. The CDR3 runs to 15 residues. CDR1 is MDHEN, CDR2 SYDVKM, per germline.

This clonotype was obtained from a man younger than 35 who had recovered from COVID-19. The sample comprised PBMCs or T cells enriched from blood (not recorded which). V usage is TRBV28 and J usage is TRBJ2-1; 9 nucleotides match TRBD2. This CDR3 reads CASTWRGGVYNEQFF. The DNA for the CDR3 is TGTGCCAGCACTTGGCGGGGGGGAGTGTACAATGAGCAGTTCTTC.